This T cell receptor beta chain was captured by sequencing in a study of cytomegalovirus exposure and HLA in healthy donors. The study ran its PCR with 60 Vbeta and 13 Jbeta primers. Repertoires were generated with immunoSEQ multiplex PCR, while TCRdb's copy carries only in-frame clones and drops some. The sample yields about 120,000 clones, roughly a sixth seen once. Findings of the study overall: In vitro, a few CMV-associated chains proved specific for CMV antigens. Rare TCR sequences predominated, though certain public TCRs were found in many donors. Relative to the 666-donor mean, N-insertions were reportedly fewer in an Asian-associated ancestry cluster in a later analysis.

This clone was found a few times. Its antigen is not identified. CDR1 is SGHRS, CDR2 YFSETQ, per germline. V lost 0 bases to trimming and J lost 1 base, with 7 bases between them. CDR3 length: 14 residues. This TCR was sampled from a female donor in good health and CMV-seropositive. The sequencing sample was made of PBMCs. J is TRBJ1-1 and V is TRBV5-1; D is uncertain. This CDR3 is CASSLALSNTEAFF. In nucleotides, the CDR3 is TGCGCCAGCAGCTTGGCCTTATCGAACACTGAAGCTTTCTTT.